Shown below are 7 T cell receptor beta chains from a single sample sequenced in a study of shared clonotypes between healthy human individuals. Clones were sequenced by immunoSEQ multiplex PCR, and TCRdb holds only the in-frame ones, with some missing. The sample holds a few million clones, approximately 93% seen once. Sequencing used naive CD4+ T cells from PBMCs. Subset defined: CD45RA+ positively selected. These receptors were obtained from a man aged 18 to 29 in good health. Some clones in this sample may be carry-over from other donors' samples.

V usage is TRBV9 and J usage is TRBJ2-5, with 7 bases matching TRBD1. The CDR3 length is 14 residues. CDR1 is SGDLS, CDR2 YYNGEE, per germline. Trimming at V came to 3 bases and at J to 5 bases, leaving 7 bases not matched to a gene. CDR3 DNA sequence: TGTGCCAGCAGCGCTACAGGGGCGCCGGAGACCCAGTACTTC. Translation gives CASSATGAPETQYF.

The chain combines TRBV5-1 with TRBJ2-4, with D possibly matching TRBD1 (5 bases). This CDR3 contains 14 residues. CDR1 and CDR2 from the germline V gene are SGHRS and YFSETQ. The V end was cut by 6 bases, the J end by 5 bases, with 15 bases between. Here the CDR3 reads CASTDPQGENIQYF. The DNA of the CDR3 is TGCGCCAGCACGGACCCCCAAGGGGAAAACATTCAGTACTTC. Filled out from reference TRBV5-1 and TRBJ2-4, the complete variable domain reads KAGVTQTPRYLIKTRGQQVTLSCSPISGHRSVSWYQQTPGQGLQFLFEYFSETQRNKGNFPGRFSGRQFSNSRSEMNVSTLELGDSALYLCASTDPQGENIQYFGAGTRLSVL.

This chain connects TRBV27 to TRBJ2-1; 15 bases agree with TRBD2. CDR1 and CDR2 from the germline V gene are MNHEY and SMNVEV (reference sequence). Trimming removed 6 bases from V and 1 base from J; junction bases left unmatched: 7. The CDR3 is made up of 18 amino acids. CDR3 protein: CASRTRTSGRGSYNEQFF. CDR3 coding DNA: TGTGCCAGCAGGACCAGGACTAGCGGGAGGGGATCCTACAATGAGCAGTTCTTC.

This clone was found a few times. The sample has other DNA sequences that encode this CDR3 too. CDR3 in amino acids: CASSSPGGGQPQHF. The CDR3 DNA is TGTGCCAGCAGTTCCCCAGGGGGCGGTCAGCCCCAGCATTTT. The V gene is TRBV28, the J gene TRBJ1-5; 8 bases fit TRBD1. CDR1 and CDR2 (germline): MDHEN, SYDVKM. CDR3 length equals 14 residues. V lost 4 bases and J lost 6; bases outside the gene matches: 5.

The CDR3 DNA sequence: TGTGCCAGTAGCCAGCCGACAGGGGCAGGGGAGACCCAGTACTTC. Translated, it gives CASSQPTGAGETQYF. The rearrangement links TRBV19 to TRBJ2-5; 8 nucleotides line up with TRBD1. V lost 6 bases and J lost 5; bases outside the gene matches: 11. This CDR3 comprises 15 residues. Germline-derived CDR1 and CDR2 are LNHDA and SQIVND (reference sequence).

V gene TRBV5-1 combines with J gene TRBJ2-3; D unclear. The germline gives CDR1 SGHRS, CDR2 YFSETQ. V lost 0 bases and J 4 bases, leaving 12 bases between the germline ends. This CDR3 contains 15 residues. The CDR3 loop is CASSLALDFPDTQYF. CDR3 DNA: TGCGCCAGCAGCTTGGCCTTGGATTTCCCAGATACGCAGTATTTT.

The chain joins TRBV7-9 to TRBJ2-2; D is unclear. From germline, CDR1 is SEHNR and CDR2 FQNEAQ (reference sequence). CDR3 length equals 17 residues. The V gene lost 1 base and the J gene lost 3 bases, with 15 bases spanning the gap. The CDR3 is CASSLDGLALHTGELFF. The CDR3 DNA reads TGTGCCAGCAGCTTAGACGGGCTTGCCCTACACACCGGGGAGCTGTTTTTT.